Shown below are 22 T cell receptor beta chains from a single sample sequenced in a study of cytomegalovirus exposure and HLA in healthy donors. The PCR was carried out with 60 Vbeta primers and 13 Jbeta primers. Clones were read by immunoSEQ multiplex PCR, and TCRdb kept only the in-frame ones, dropping some. Of some 130,000 clones listed, around 9.7% are singletons. Material: PBMCs. All receptors come from a man between 50 and 59 years old in good health and CMV-seronegative.

The V gene is TRBV4-1, the J gene TRBJ1-1; 7 bases map to TRBD1. V trimming: 4 bases; J trimming: 3 bases; junction bases outside the gene matches: 5. This CDR3 has 14 amino acids. Germline V gene data show CDR1 as MGHRA and CDR2 as YSYEKL. The CDR3 is CASSRTDRYTEAFF. The CDR3 DNA reads TGCGCCAGCAGCCGAACGGACAGGTACACTGAAGCTTTCTTT.

This chain connects TRBV19 to TRBJ1-5, with 10 bases lining up with TRBD1. The CDR3 is 15 residues long. Per the germline V gene, CDR1 is LNHDA and CDR2 is SQIVND (reference sequence). J lost 5 bases, V lost 7 bases, and 8 bases had no gene match. CDR3 sequence (DNA): TGTGCCAGTACCCCGGACAGGGGGGACGATCAGCCCCAGCATTTT. The encoded protein is CASTPDRGDDQPQHF.

This clone was detected only a few times. The V and J genes are TRBV19 and TRBJ1-5, with TRBD1 as a possible D gene (5 bases). Germline V lookup: CDR1 LNHDA, CDR2 SQIVND (reference sequence). The CDR3 consists of 16 residues. Trimming removed 5 bases at V and 0 bases at J, with 14 bases between. The chain's CDR3 is CASSAGGGYSNQPQHF. In DNA, the CDR3 is TGTGCCAGTAGTGCCGGCGGGGGATATAGCAATCAGCCCCAGCATTTT. The full variable domain, completed using reference TRBV19 and TRBJ1-5, is DGGITQSPKYLFRKEGQNVTLSCEQNLNHDAMYWYRQDPGQGLRLIYYSQIVNDFQKGDIAEGYSVSREKKESFPLTVTSAQKNPTAFYLCASSAGGGYSNQPQHFGDGTRLSIL.

In its sample, this clone was seen a few times. The chain links TRBV11-2 to TRBJ2-3; 7 bases fit TRBD1. The CDR3 extends over 16 amino acids. The trim removed 5 bases at V and 3 bases at J, leaving 11 bases unmatched. Germline V lookup: CDR1 SGHAT, CDR2 FQNNGV. The CDR3 protein is CASSRLGTQGTDTQYF. Written as DNA, the CDR3 is TGTGCCAGCAGCCGTCTCGGTACACAGGGGACAGATACGCAGTATTTT.

This clone was observed a few times. The chain combines TRBV6-5 with TRBJ2-3; 8 bases agree with TRBD2. The CDR3 runs to 13 residues. With V trimmed by 10 bases and J by 3 bases, 6 bases remained unmatched. Germline V CDR1 and CDR2: MNHEY, SVGAGI. The CDR3, as DNA: TGTGCCACGAACGGGGGGGCAACAGATACGCAGTATTTT. It yields the protein CATNGGATDTQYF.

This clone was seen a handful of times. The rearrangement joins TRBV28 to TRBJ1-5; 8 nucleotides align to TRBD1. Germline V lookup: CDR1 MDHEN, CDR2 SYDVKM. J lost 3 bases, V lost 7 bases, and 5 bases had no gene match. The CDR3 length is 14 residues. The CDR3 is CASIPGGPNQPQHF. The CDR3 DNA follows: TGTGCCAGCATTCCAGGGGGCCCCAATCAGCCCCAGCATTTT.

The chain employs TRBV28 and TRBJ2-1; the match to TRBD2 covers 12 bases. Germline lookup yields CDR1 MDHEN and CDR2 SYDVKM. The ends lost 6 bases at V and 9 bases at J; junction bases unmatched: 9. The CDR3 runs to 15 residues. Here the CDR3 DNA reads TGTGCCAGCAGGGATCCTAGCGGGGGGGGGCGTGAGCAGTTCTTC. Protein product: CASRDPSGGGREQFF.

This clone has more than one count but fewer than ten. CDR3 bases: TGTGCCAGCAGCCCCCGTCCGGGTTCGGTACGGCAAGAGACCCAGTACTTC. Translating it yields CASSPRPGSVRQETQYF. The chain combines TRBV9 with TRBJ2-5; D call uncertain. The germline V gene encodes CDR1 SGDLS and CDR2 YYNGEE. The CDR3 is 17 residues long. Trimming removed 4 bases from V and 2 bases from J, with 21 bases in between. The full variable domain, with the rest looked up from reference TRBV9 and TRBJ2-5, is DSGVTQTPKHLITATGQRVTLRCSPRSGDLSVYWYQQSLDQGLQFLIQYYNGEERAKGNILERFSAQQFPDLHSELNLSSLELGDSALYFCASSPRPGSVRQETQYFGPGTRLLVL.

This clone was seen only a few times. The J gene is TRBJ2-6, the V gene TRBV25-1; D remains ambiguous. The germline CDR1 and CDR2 sequences are MGHDK and SYGVNS. The CDR3 covers 13 residues. With 7 bases removed from V and 4 bases from J, the gap between germline ends came to 8 bases. The CDR3 DNA follows: TGTGCCAGCATGGCCCCCGGGGCCAACGTCCTGACTTTC. Its translation is CASMAPGANVLTF. Supplemented by reference TRBV25-1 and TRBJ2-6, the full variable domain reads EADIYQTPRYLVIGTGKKITLECSQTMGHDKMYWYQQDPGMELHLIHYSYGVNSTEKGDLSSESTVSRIRTEHFPLTLESARPSHTSQYLCASMAPGANVLTFGAGSRLTVL.

As DNA, the CDR3 is TGTGCCAGCAGTCCATACTCGTGGTACCAAGAGACCCAGTACTTC. It encodes CASSPYSWYQETQYF. J is TRBJ2-5 and V is TRBV27; D remains unclear. In germline, CDR1 is MNHEY, CDR2 SMNVEV (reference sequence). Between the trimmed V and J ends, which lost 5 bases and 0 bases, there was a span of 13 bases. The CDR3 loop spans 15 amino acids.

This sequence joins TRBV7-8 and TRBJ1-3, with D uncertain. Germline assignment: CDR1 SGHVS and CDR2 FQNEAQ. CDR3 length equals 13 residues. V was trimmed by 5 bases and J by 4 bases, leaving 9 bases between them. Here the CDR3 reads CASSLGGGNTIYF. DNA of the CDR3: TGTGCCAGCAGCCTGGGCGGGGGAAACACCATATATTTT.

The chain has TRBV18 and TRBJ2-7; D is undetermined. Trimming pared 3 bases from V and 0 bases from J, leaving 18 bases between. There are 17 residues in the CDR3. Germline CDR1 reads KGHSH; CDR2 reads LQKENI. The CDR3 DNA follows: TGTGCCAGCTCACCTGAGCTCCGGGTCCAGAGCTCCTACGAGCAGTACTTC. Its protein product is CASSPELRVQSSYEQYF.

This clone was observed a handful of times. This chain uses TRBV5-4 with TRBJ2-1; D is unclear. This CDR3 spans 15 amino acids. V lost 4 bases and J lost 0, with 11 bases in between. Germline loops: CDR1 SGHNT, CDR2 YYREEE (reference sequence). This chain's CDR3 is CASSPTTSSYNEQFF. The CDR3 nucleotides read TGTGCCAGCAGCCCTACTACGAGCTCCTACAATGAGCAGTTCTTC.

The chain carries TRBV30 and TRBJ2-5; 7 nucleotides agree with TRBD1. The CDR3 sequence is 15 residues long. CDR1 is GTSNPN, CDR2 SVGIG, per germline (reference sequence). V trimming: 1 base; J trimming: 3 bases; junction bases outside the gene matches: 8. The CDR3 DNA reads as TGTGCCTGGAGTGCTGGGCCTCAGGGGGAAGAGACCCAGTACTTC. This sequence encodes CAWSAGPQGEETQYF.

The V gene is TRBV11-2, the J gene TRBJ2-7; 9 nucleotides align to TRBD1. Trimming took 7 bases from V and 2 from J; bases not matched to a gene: 3. The CDR3 extends over 13 amino acids. Germline V gene data show CDR1 as SGHAT and CDR2 as FQNNGV. The DNA of the CDR3 is TGTGCCAGCACCCGACAGGGGGCCTACGAGCAGTACTTC. This encodes CASTRQGAYEQYF.

This clone showed up just a few times. The V gene is TRBV6-6, the J gene TRBJ1-1; 10 positions agree with TRBD1. The V gene's germline CDR1 is MNHNY and CDR2 SVGAGI (reference sequence). Germline trimming cut 5 bases from V and 4 bases from J; bases unmatched to any gene: 10. The CDR3 covers 16 residues. Here the CDR3 DNA reads TGTGCCAGCAGTCCCCGATTCCGGGACAGGGGCACTGAAGCTTTCTTT. Translating gives CASSPRFRDRGTEAFF.

The table lists this clone with a few counts. The chain carries TRBV7-6 and TRBJ1-5; D possibly corresponds to TRBD1 (5 bases). Trimming stripped 2 bases from V and 7 bases from J, with 12 bases between. This CDR3 has 14 amino acids. In germline, CDR1 is SGHVS, CDR2 FNYEAQ. The DNA of the CDR3 is TGTGCCAGCAGCTTACAACAGGCAAAACAGCCCCAGCATTTT. This gives the protein CASSLQQAKQPQHF.

This clone was detected a few times. J is TRBJ2-3 and V is TRBV28; TRBD2 agrees at 9 bases. CDR1 MDHEN and CDR2 SYDVKM come from the germline V gene. V lost 6 bases to trimming and J lost 4 bases; unmatched junction nucleotides: 11. The CDR3 sequence is 16 residues long. CDR3 nucleotides: TGTGCCAGCAGAGAAACTAGCGGGCGACGCCCAGATACGCAGTATTTT. Its protein is CASRETSGRRPDTQYF. The variable domain in full, with the rest retrieved from reference TRBV28 and TRBJ2-3, is DVKVTQSSRYLVKRTGEKVFLECVQDMDHENMFWYRQDPGLGLRLIYFSYDVKMKEKGDIPEGYSVSREKKERFSLILESASTNQTSMYLCASRETSGRRPDTQYFGPGTRLTVL.

This chain connects TRBV30 to TRBJ1-6, with TRBD1 identical over 8 bases. The trim removed 1 base at V and 3 bases at J, leaving 5 bases unmatched. Germline V CDR1 and CDR2: GTSNPN, SVGIG (reference sequence). CDR3 size: 16 residues. The CDR3 bases are TGTGCCTGGAGTGGGACAGGGCTAAACTATAATTCACCCCTCCACTTT. Translated: CAWSGTGLNYNSPLHF.

The chain carries TRBV18 and TRBJ2-1; 8 bases line up with TRBD1. V was pared by 1 base and J by 2 bases, with 7 bases of the junction left unmatched. From germline, CDR1 is KGHSH and CDR2 LQKENI. This CDR3 comprises 17 residues. DNA for the CDR3: TGTGCCAGCTCACCACTTGCCGGGACAGGTACCTACAATGAGCAGTTCTTC. This sequence encodes CASSPLAGTGTYNEQFF.

This clone was recorded a few times. The chain uses TRBV6-5 and TRBJ1-5; D is possibly TRBD1 (5 bases). Germline loops: CDR1 MNHEY, CDR2 SVGAGI. Trimming stripped 5 bases from V and 7 bases from J, with 18 bases between. The CDR3 spans 15 residues. CDR3 bases: TGTGCCAGCAGTCCACACTCGGACACTGTCCAGCCCCAGCATTTT. Encoded protein: CASSPHSDTVQPQHF.

The chain recombines TRBV27 with TRBJ2-2; maybe TRBD1 (5 bases). V gave up 8 bases and J gave up 1 base, with 11 bases separating them. CDR1 MNHEY and CDR2 SMNVEV come from the germline V gene (reference sequence). This CDR3 comprises 14 residues. CDR3 sequence: CASGPQVNTGELFF. The CDR3 coding sequence is TGTGCCAGCGGACCACAGGTGAACACCGGGGAGCTGTTTTTT.